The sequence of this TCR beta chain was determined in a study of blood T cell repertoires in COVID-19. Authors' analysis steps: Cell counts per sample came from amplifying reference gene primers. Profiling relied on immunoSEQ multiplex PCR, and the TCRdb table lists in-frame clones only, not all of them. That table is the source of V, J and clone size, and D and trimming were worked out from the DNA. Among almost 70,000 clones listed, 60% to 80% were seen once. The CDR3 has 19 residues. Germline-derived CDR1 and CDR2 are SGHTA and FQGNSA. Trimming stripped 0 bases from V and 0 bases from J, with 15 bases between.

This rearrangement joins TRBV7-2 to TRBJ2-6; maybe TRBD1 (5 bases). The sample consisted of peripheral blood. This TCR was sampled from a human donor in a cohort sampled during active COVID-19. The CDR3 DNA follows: TGTGCCAGCAGCTTAGCGGGCCAGGGATTCTTCTCTGGGGCCAACGTCCTGACTTTC. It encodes CASSLAGQGFFSGANVLTF.